What follows is one TCR beta chain and its context. Its binding antigen is unknown. No base qualities exist here, and no much larger clone lies one base off it. Blood samples for TCR beta sequencing were given by related transplant donors. Nuclei Lysis Solution was used to extract genomic DNA from fresh or cryopreserved unfractionated peripheral blood mononuclear cells. With the immunoSEQ assay, which is a bias-controlled multiplex PCR relying on V- and J-specific primers, TCR beta CDR3 regions were amplified from genomic DNA. A second PCR step added a proprietary barcode and Illumina adapter sequences to the CDR3 amplicons. An Illumina MiSeq instrument was used for sequencing of the CDR3 libraries. Per the original workflow: immunoSEQ Analyzer 3.0 was used for export and quality control, with R Bioconductor and Immunarch used for downstream analyses. Repertoire metrics were calculated using only productive rearrangements within the normalized downsampled data set. Pathologically expanded clonotypes were defined as those larger than 5 templates in the normalized cohort. The Inverse Simpson Index was used to measure repertoire diversity. To capture all clonotypes, CMV-specificity analyses were performed on the non-normalized data set. TCRdb took over this immuneACCESS table, retaining in-frame rearrangements with V and J assigned. Such tables are incomplete; in checked studies, under half of the missing clones stem from an unresolved V gene, and the remainder is unexplained. V and J calls and clone size are those listed in that table; D and trimming were worked out from the DNA. Here the sample has 20,000 or so clones; around 85% occur a single time. Roughly 14% of the sample is in the top ten clones.

The data were obtained in a study of T cell clonotyping in hematopoietic cell transplantation (dated by TCRdb to about 2021). Broadly, across the study: In the study, fewer than 150 blood samples were gathered from under 45 consecutive transplant recipients and their related donors. Recruitment of patients ran from 2015 to January 2017, and follow-up continued until late 2020 or until death.

Study-level results and caveats: Broader posttransplant TCR repertoire diversity was predicted by donor and pretransplant recipient Inverse Simpson Index values. Overlap with donor repertoires was found for only a small fraction of recipient repertoires, with over 95% found to appear de novo at the given depth. A decrease in recipient TCR diversity was observed after transplant, and a progressive increase in pathologically expanded clonotypes was seen from day 30 to day 180. The sample size was limited and the cells went unsorted, which meant the CD4 and CD8 repertoire contributions could not be told apart.

Counted from cysteine to phenylalanine, this CDR3 has 16 amino acids. Of all the DNA, just the CDR3 is kept, 48 bases in frame from base 1. CDR1 and CDR2 are drawn from the germline V gene: MNHNS, SASEGT. V and J are truncated by 0 bases and 0 bases respectively, leaving an intervening sequence of 9 bases. The rearranged segments are TRBV6-1 and TRBJ1-3, with TRBD1 as a weak D call on 6 bases. This TCR was sampled from a man in his sixties in good health. Some clones in this sample may be carry-over from other donors' samples. The source material was peripheral blood mononuclear cells. The CDR3 has the sequence CASSEATGRSGNTIYF. In nucleotides, the sequence is TGTGCCAGCAGTGAAGCGACAGGCCGCTCTGGAAACACCATATATTTT.